These 22 T cell receptor beta chains were all obtained from the same sample, sequenced in a study of T cells after somatic rescue of genetic block. The protocol was immunoSEQ multiplex PCR, while the TCRdb copy is restricted to in-frame clones and leaves out a portion. Of some 10,000 clones in the sample, approximately 74% were seen once. The sequencing sample was made of peripheral blood mononuclear cells (PBMCs). The receptor set was obtained from a boy aged 10-17 years.

A few counts support this clone. J is TRBJ2-7 and V is TRBV5-1; the match to TRBD1 covers 9 bases. Trimming cost V 0 bases and J 5 bases; bases outside gene matches: 3. In germline, CDR1 is SGHRS, CDR2 YFSETQ. CDR3 size: 14 residues. CDR3 sequence (DNA): TGCGCCAGCAGCTTGGGGACAGGGGTTAACGAGCAGTACTTC. This codes for CASSLGTGVNEQYF.

The chain is built from TRBV6-6 and TRBJ1-2, with 7 positions matching TRBD1. CDR3 size: 16 residues. Germline values: CDR1 MNHNY, CDR2 SVGAGI (reference sequence). V lost 2 bases and J lost 1; bases outside the gene matches: 7. The CDR3 loop reads CASSYPGQILNYGYTF. In nucleotides, the CDR3 is TGTGCCAGCAGTTACCCGGGACAGATCCTTAACTATGGCTACACCTTC.

The rearrangement uses TRBV18 and TRBJ2-2; D is tentatively TRBD1 or TRBD2 (6 bases each). The CDR3 totals 16 residues. Germline CDR1 is KGHSH and CDR2 is LQKENI. The ends were cut back, 2 bases at V and 5 bases at J, with 15 bases in the middle. The CDR3 spells CASSPVGGAGTGELFF. The CDR3 coding sequence is TGTGCCAGCTCACCAGTCGGGGGCGCGGGGACCGGGGAGCTGTTTTTT.

The rearrangement uses TRBV23-1 and TRBJ2-3; D may be TRBD2 (5 bases). TRBV23-1 qualifies as an ORF whose function is uncertain. V was shortened by 3 bases and J by 0 bases, with 13 bases between the two germline ends. The length of the CDR3 is 16 residues. CDR3 DNA: TGCGCCAGCAGTCAGAGGGCTAGCTCTAGCACAGATACGCAGTATTTT. Its protein is CASSQRASSSTDTQYF.

The rearrangement uses TRBV30 and TRBJ2-3; tentatively, D is TRBD1 (6 bases). V dropped 3 bases and J dropped 3 bases, with 13 bases sitting between them. The CDR3 contains 14 residues. Germline assignment: CDR1 GTSNPN and CDR2 SVGIG (reference sequence). The CDR3 sequence is CAWSRWGLTDTQYF. CDR3 bases: TGTGCCTGGAGCCGGTGGGGGCTGACAGATACGCAGTATTTT.

This clone has just a few counts. The gene calls are TRBV5-5 and TRBJ1-2, with D uncertain. The CDR3 has 14 amino acids. Germline lookup yields CDR1 SGHKS and CDR2 YYEKEE (reference sequence). The V end was cut by 3 bases, the J end by 8 bases, with 17 bases between. The CDR3 reads CASSSEGAWRGYTF. CDR3 sequence (DNA): TGTGCCAGCAGCTCCGAGGGCGCCTGGCGGGGCTACACCTTC.

V gene TRBV5-1 combines with J gene TRBJ1-3, with a weak D call TRBD1 (5 bases). Germline CDR1 is SGHRS and CDR2 is YFSETQ. CDR3 length: 16 amino acids. Trimming cost V 4 bases and J 0 bases, with 14 bases left between them. CDR3 DNA sequence: TGCGCCAGCAGCCTTGAATGGGGGAGCTCTGGAAACACCATATATTTT. The encoded protein is CASSLEWGSSGNTIYF.

This clone is medium-sized in the sample. The chain carries TRBV4-1 and TRBJ1-2; TRBD1 matches at 8 bases. Germline-derived CDR1 and CDR2 are MGHRA and YSYEKL. The CDR3 extends over 15 amino acids. Unmatched junction bases numbered 15, after V lost 3 bases and J lost 12 bases. The CDR3 DNA follows: TGCGCCAGCAGCCACATTCATAGGTCAGGGGGCGCGGACACCTTC. Amino acids: CASSHIHRSGGADTF.

The chain uses TRBV9 and TRBJ1-4; the D is unclear. Germline CDR1 and CDR2: SGDLS and YYNGEE. V shed 0 bases and J shed 4 bases, with 10 bases lying between them. CDR3 length: 15 amino acids. The DNA for the CDR3 is TGTGCCAGCAGCGTAGGCGTAGAAAGTAATGAAAAACTGTTTTTT. Its protein product is CASSVGVESNEKLFF. Looking up the rest from reference TRBV9 and TRBJ1-4 gives the full variable domain: DSGVTQTPKHLITATGQRVTLRCSPRSGDLSVYWYQQSLDQGLQFLIQYYNGEERAKGNILERFSAQQFPDLHSELNLSSLELGDSALYFCASSVGVESNEKLFFGSGTQLSVL.

The rearrangement links TRBV4-1 to TRBJ1-5; the D is unclear. Trimming removed 0 bases from V and 2 bases from J, with 11 bases in between. Germline lookup yields CDR1 MGHRA and CDR2 YSYEKL. The CDR3 consists of 16 residues. CDR3 sequence reads: CASSQDRSRGNQPQHF. CDR3 DNA: TGCGCCAGCAGCCAAGATAGAAGTAGGGGCAATCAGCCCCAGCATTTT.

The gene calls are TRBV11-3 and TRBJ1-6, with a tentative D call TRBD1 (5 bases). Germline V gives CDR1 SGHNT, CDR2 YENEEA. The V end was cut by 3 bases, the J end by 9 bases, with 12 bases between. There are 14 residues in the CDR3. The CDR3 spells CASSLGVRASPLHF. The CDR3 DNA reads as TGTGCCAGCAGCTTGGGGGTCAGGGCTTCACCCCTCCACTTT.

This clone was detected a few times. V and J are TRBV5-4 and TRBJ2-7; 10 positions agree with TRBD1. CDR3 length equals 14 residues. CDR1 and CDR2 (germline): SGHNT, YYREEE (reference sequence). J gave up 5 bases and V 2 bases, and 4 bases lay outside the gene matches. CDR3 bases: TGTGCCAGCAGCTTTTCCGGGACAGGGGACGAGCAGTACTTC. This encodes CASSFSGTGDEQYF.

The chain has TRBV4-2 and TRBJ1-5, with 7 bases lining up with TRBD1. Germline V gene data show CDR1 as LGHNA and CDR2 as YNFKEQ. After removal of 8 bases from V and 1 base from J, the junction contained 8 bases not matched to a gene. The CDR3 spans 15 residues. The CDR3 nucleotides are TGTGCCAGCGGACCGACAGGGTTCAGCAATCAGCCCCAGCATTTT. Protein: CASGPTGFSNQPQHF.

The chain joins TRBV28 to TRBJ2-1; 11 positions agree with TRBD2. Germline V lookup: CDR1 MDHEN, CDR2 SYDVKM. Unmatched junction bases numbered 13, after V lost 2 bases and J lost 1 base. The CDR3 extends over 20 amino acids. CDR3 amino acids: CASSLIPLAGAFLSYNEQFF. CDR3 DNA sequence: TGTGCCAGCAGTTTAATCCCACTAGCGGGAGCCTTTCTTTCCTACAATGAGCAGTTCTTC.

J is TRBJ2-2 and V is TRBV5-1, with a weak D call TRBD1 (5 bases). V was clipped by 1 base and J by 3 bases, with 7 bases between them. In germline, CDR1 is SGHRS, CDR2 YFSETQ. The CDR3 totals 14 residues. The CDR3 bases are TGCGCCAGCAGCTTGATAGGGGACACCGGGGAGCTGTTTTTT. Translation gives CASSLIGDTGELFF.

The rearrangement links TRBV28 to TRBJ1-6; D remains ambiguous. Germline CDR1 MDHEN, CDR2 SYDVKM. This CDR3 spans 11 amino acids. Deletions cut 7 bases from V and 5 bases from J, with 3 bases between. Here the CDR3 DNA reads TGTGCCAGCACTCATAATTCACCCCTCCACTTT. It translates to CASTHNSPLHF.

The chain couples TRBV19 to TRBJ1-2, with 11 bases lining up with TRBD1. V lost 6 bases and J lost 3; bases outside the gene matches: 18. Per germline, CDR1 LNHDA and CDR2 SQIVND (reference sequence). This CDR3 is built from 19 residues. The CDR3 sequence is CASSKNPGQGVSNHYGYTF. CDR3 in DNA: TGTGCCAGTAGCAAAAACCCGGGACAGGGGGTGTCAAATCACTATGGCTACACCTTC. The full variable domain, with the rest looked up from reference TRBV19 and TRBJ1-2, is DGGITQSPKYLFRKEGQNVTLSCEQNLNHDAMYWYRQDPGQGLRLIYYSQIVNDFQKGDIAEGYSVSREKKESFPLTVTSAQKNPTAFYLCASSKNPGQGVSNHYGYTFGSGTRLTVV.

This clone was detected a few times. The chain is built from TRBV28 and TRBJ1-5, with D possibly being TRBD1 (5 bases). CDR1 and CDR2 from the germline V gene are MDHEN and SYDVKM. V was clipped by 7 bases and J by 2 bases, with 27 bases between them. The CDR3 loop spans 19 amino acids. The CDR3 region has the DNA TGTGCCAGCAAGAGTAGACCGGGACGTCGGAACTCGGGCAATCAGCCCCAGCATTTT. Its protein product is CASKSRPGRRNSGNQPQHF.

The chain combines TRBV5-1 with TRBJ1-1, with D perhaps TRBD1 (6 bases). Germline loops: CDR1 SGHRS, CDR2 YFSETQ. The CDR3 length is 15 residues. V gave up 3 bases and J gave up 1 base, with 13 bases separating them. In DNA, the CDR3 is TGCGCCAGCAGCTCCCTACAGGGAACGAACACTGAAGCTTTCTTT. Translation gives CASSSLQGTNTEAFF.

The chain has TRBV6-4 and TRBJ1-1; D might be TRBD1 (5 bases). Germline CDR1 MRHNA, CDR2 SNTAGT. The V and J ends lost 10 bases and 12 bases respectively, with 15 bases between them. The CDR3 is made up of 10 amino acids. The CDR3 reads CANCDRAPFF. DNA for the CDR3: TGTGCCAACTGTGACAGAGCCCCTTTCTTT.

This chain connects TRBV6-5 to TRBJ1-1, with TRBD1 identical over 7 bases. Looked up from germline, CDR1 is MNHEY and CDR2 is SVGAGI. The V gene end was trimmed by 10 bases and the J gene end by 6 bases; junction bases not matched to a gene: 14. The CDR3 spans 14 residues. CDR3 in amino acids: CATLLRGGKAEAFF. The CDR3 DNA reads as TGTGCCACCCTCCTACGAGGGGGCAAAGCTGAAGCTTTCTTT.

The rearrangement joins TRBV9 to TRBJ2-3; 11 bases line up with TRBD2. V shed 2 bases, J shed 1 base, and the junction held 9 bases outside the gene matches. The CDR3 has 18 amino acids. Germline CDR1 is SGDLS and CDR2 is YYNGEE. For the CDR3, the DNA is TGTGCCAGCAGCGTGGTTAGCGGGAGGGCCGGGGGCACAGATACGCAGTATTTT. Protein sequence: CASSVVSGRAGGTDTQYF. The full variable domain, completed using reference TRBV9 and TRBJ2-3, is DSGVTQTPKHLITATGQRVTLRCSPRSGDLSVYWYQQSLDQGLQFLIQYYNGEERAKGNILERFSAQQFPDLHSELNLSSLELGDSALYFCASSVVSGRAGGTDTQYFGPGTRLTVL.